This T cell receptor beta chain emerged from a study of post-analysis software for immune sequencing data. Findings and limits, study-wide: Controls had significantly higher normalized Chao1 diversity than multiple sclerosis patients. A few TRBV segments, TRBV5-6, TRBV5-1 and TRBV20-1 among them, were found more frequent in patients than controls.

CDR1 and CDR2 from the germline V gene are ENHRY and SYGVKD. The CDR3 extends over 13 amino acids. V was pared by 7 bases and J by 5 bases, with 14 bases between. This clonotype showed up just a few times. Its antigen remains unknown. Tagging with unique molecular identifiers was a feature of the TCR beta cDNA libraries. MiXCR, applied by TCRdb to the PCR reads, yields one record per CDR3 protein. The table has hundreds of thousands of distinct CDR3 sequences, approximately 30% seen once; the top ten hold approximately 0.6%. Sequenced input: blood. The sequence was collected from a girl between 10 and 17 years old with multiple sclerosis. The rearrangement links TRBV10-3 to TRBJ2-5, with D maybe TRBD2 (6 bases). CDR3 in amino acids: CAINSGVGETQYF. In nucleotides, the CDR3 is TGTGCCATCAATTCGGGGGTCGGGGAGACCCAGTACTTC.